One and the same sample provided the 20 T cell receptor beta chains below, sequenced in a study of cytomegalovirus exposure and HLA in healthy donors. Clones were read by immunoSEQ multiplex PCR, and TCRdb kept only the in-frame ones, dropping some. The sample has a few hundred thousand clones; almost 90% are singletons. The sequenced sample was PBMCs. These receptors were obtained from a woman between 18 and 30 years old in good health and CMV-seronegative.

The J gene is TRBJ2-1, the V gene TRBV25-1; D possibly corresponds to TRBD1 (5 bases). The V and J ends lost 4 bases and 15 bases respectively, with 25 bases between them. The CDR3 has 15 residues. CDR1 and CDR2 (germline): MGHDK, SYGVNS. The CDR3 region is CASSGLLRTRRTLFF. The CDR3 coding sequence is TGTGCCAGCAGTGGGTTATTGAGGACACGGCGGACACTGTTCTTC.

This clone has a handful of counts. The chain employs TRBV9 and TRBJ1-2; D is possibly TRBD1 (5 bases). The germline CDR1 and CDR2 sequences are SGDLS and YYNGEE. The CDR3 contains 13 residues. V was trimmed by 1 base and J by 5 bases, leaving 9 bases between them. CDR3 in amino acids: CASSVTGTYGYTF. CDR3 coding DNA: TGTGCCAGCAGCGTAACGGGGACTTATGGCTACACCTTC.

The V call is TRBV7-2, the J call TRBJ2-5, with 7 bases fitting TRBD2. This CDR3 is 14 amino acids long. V trimming: 3 bases; J trimming: 2 bases; junction bases outside the gene matches: 3. Germline-derived CDR1 and CDR2 are SGHTA and FQGNSA. The DNA of the CDR3 is TGTGCCAGCAGCTTCACTAGCGCACAAGAGACCCAGTACTTC. This codes for CASSFTSAQETQYF.

The CDR3 spells CASSLGGLDWRLYNEQFF. CDR3 bases: TGTGCCAGCAGCTTAGGCGGCTTAGATTGGAGGCTGTACAATGAGCAGTTCTTC. J is TRBJ2-1 and V is TRBV7-2; a possible D gene is TRBD2 (5 bases). Trimming stripped 1 base from V and 4 bases from J, with 20 bases between. CDR3 size: 18 residues. Looked up from germline, CDR1 is SGHTA and CDR2 is FQGNSA.

This clone was seen a single time. Written as DNA, the CDR3 is TGTGCCAGCAGCCAAGATCTTTCGCGAATTCTGGGAGGGGGCAATGAGCAGTTCTTC. Translation: CASSQDLSRILGGGNEQFF. This rearrangement joins TRBV4-2 to TRBJ2-1; tentative D call: TRBD2 (7 bases). With 0 bases removed from V and 6 bases from J, the gap between germline ends came to 24 bases. Germline CDR1 is LGHNA and CDR2 is YNFKEQ. CDR3 length equals 19 residues.

This chain links TRBV2 with TRBJ2-3, with TRBD2 identical over 14 bases. Per the germline V gene, CDR1 is SNHLY and CDR2 is FYNNEI. J lost 5 bases, V lost 8 bases, and 6 bases had no gene match. The CDR3 consists of 15 residues. CDR3 in DNA: TGTGCCAGCGGCTGGGGACTAGCGGGAGTAGATACGCAGTATTTT. It specifies CASGWGLAGVDTQYF.

J is TRBJ2-7 and V is TRBV7-8, with TRBD2 matching 8 bases. V was pared by 2 bases and J by 1 base, with 13 bases of the junction left unmatched. The V gene's germline CDR1 is SGHVS and CDR2 FQNEAQ. The CDR3 loop spans 18 amino acids. This CDR3 is CASSLLLLAAGRSYEQYF. CDR3 nucleotides: TGTGCCAGCAGCTTACTCCTACTAGCGGCAGGGAGATCCTACGAGCAGTACTTC.

The chain carries TRBV6-5 and TRBJ1-5, with TRBD1 as a possible D gene (6 bases). Germline CDR1 is MNHEY and CDR2 is SVGAGI. CDR3 length equals 14 residues. V was trimmed by 4 bases and J by 7 bases, leaving 14 bases between them. In DNA, the CDR3 is TGTGCCAGCAGTTTCCGACAGGAAACACAGCCCCAGCATTTT. Translating gives CASSFRQETQPQHF.

The rearrangement joins TRBV6-6 to TRBJ1-1, with 7 bases fitting TRBD1. Germline V CDR1 and CDR2: MNHNY, SVGAGI (reference sequence). V shed 0 bases and J 3 bases; nucleotides not matched to a gene: 4. The CDR3 sequence is 15 residues long. CDR3 loop: CASSYSIRGDTEAFF. CDR3 nucleotide sequence: TGTGCCAGCAGTTACTCGATCAGGGGGGACACTGAAGCTTTCTTT.

The genes are TRBV21-1 and TRBJ2-3; the table's D call, TRBD1, has no DNA check behind it. TRBV21-1 is given as a pseudogene. This CDR3 is built from 16 residues. The CDR3, as DNA: TGTGCCAGCAGCAATTCCAGGGGGGAGGGCACAGATACGCAGTATTTT. This translates into CASSNSRGEGTDTQYF.

The chain carries TRBV7-9 and TRBJ2-1, with 11 bases fitting TRBD2. CDR3 length: 15 residues. Per germline, CDR1 SEHNR and CDR2 FQNEAQ (reference sequence). V was pared by 5 bases and J by 8 bases, with 8 bases of the junction left unmatched. CDR3 coding DNA: TGTGCCAGCAGCGGCACTAGCGGGAGTTTCCATGAGCAGTTCTTC. Translating it yields CASSGTSGSFHEQFF.

This clone was counted between two and nine times. The chain employs TRBV11-2 and TRBJ2-1; TRBD2 might be the D (6 bases). Trimming removed 1 base at V and 1 base at J, with 17 bases between. Germline V gene lookup returns CDR1 SGHAT and CDR2 FQNNGV. This CDR3 is 18 amino acids long. The CDR3 DNA sequence: TGTGCCAGCAGCTTAGTTCGTCTTAACCGGGGGTCCTACAATGAGCAGTTCTTC. The encoded protein is CASSLVRLNRGSYNEQFF.

This clone was recorded only once. In DNA, the CDR3 is TGTGCCAGCAGCCCTTTAGAGATGAGCTCCTACGAGCAGTACTTC. Translation: CASSPLEMSSYEQYF. The rearrangement uses TRBV11-2 and TRBJ2-7, with D uncertain. V dropped 5 bases and J dropped 0 bases, with 14 bases sitting between them. The CDR3 is made up of 15 amino acids. CDR1 and CDR2 from the germline V gene are SGHAT and FQNNGV.

The rearrangement joins TRBV2 to TRBJ2-7, with 7 bases lining up with TRBD2. Germline CDR1 reads SNHLY; CDR2 reads FYNNEI. The CDR3 runs to 14 residues. V lost 6 bases to trimming and J lost 4 bases; unmatched junction nucleotides: 9. The CDR3 DNA follows: TGTGCCAGCAGCCTTAGCGGGCTGGGGTACGAGCAGTACTTC. This gives the protein CASSLSGLGYEQYF.

The chain links TRBV9 to TRBJ1-2; 8 bases are a match to TRBD1. The germline V gene has CDR1 SGDLS and CDR2 YYNGEE. Trimming took 3 bases from V and 4 from J; bases not matched to a gene: 11. This CDR3 spans 16 amino acids. CDR3 residues: CASSAQTGGIGYGYTF. CDR3 nucleotides: TGTGCCAGCAGCGCCCAAACAGGGGGTATTGGCTATGGCTACACCTTC. Full variable domain (missing parts from reference TRBV9 and TRBJ1-2): DSGVTQTPKHLITATGQRVTLRCSPRSGDLSVYWYQQSLDQGLQFLIQYYNGEERAKGNILERFSAQQFPDLHSELNLSSLELGDSALYFCASSAQTGGIGYGYTFGSGTRLTVV.

The gene calls are TRBV7-2 and TRBJ1-1, with 11 positions matching TRBD1. The CDR3 is made up of 18 amino acids. Germline CDR1 SGHTA, CDR2 FQGNSA. V trimming: 3 bases; J trimming: 3 bases; junction bases outside the gene matches: 12. CDR3 sequence reads: CASSFARDRGAVDTEAFF. The CDR3 bases are TGTGCCAGCAGCTTTGCGAGGGACAGGGGGGCGGTTGACACTGAAGCTTTCTTT.

The chain employs TRBV5-1 and TRBJ1-3, with D tentatively TRBD1 (6 bases). V shed 0 bases and J shed 0 bases, with 7 bases lying between them. CDR3 length: 15 residues. CDR1 SGHRS and CDR2 YFSETQ come from the germline V gene. The CDR3 region has the DNA TGCGCCAGCAGCTTGGGGGACACCTCTGGAAACACCATATATTTT. Translating it yields CASSLGDTSGNTIYF. Drawing the rest from reference TRBV5-1 and TRBJ1-3, the complete variable domain is KAGVTQTPRYLIKTRGQQVTLSCSPISGHRSVSWYQQTPGQGLQFLFEYFSETQRNKGNFPGRFSGRQFSNSRSEMNVSTLELGDSALYLCASSLGDTSGNTIYFGEGSWLTVV.

The genes are TRBV6-1 and TRBJ2-5; TRBD1 agrees at 8 bases. V dropped 4 bases and J dropped 4; count of bases not matched to a gene: 5. CDR1 is MNHNS, CDR2 SASEGT, per germline. The CDR3 contains 14 residues. The CDR3 DNA sequence: TGTGCCAGCAGTGGGGGGGACAGGAGAGAGACCCAGTACTTC. Translation gives CASSGGDRRETQYF.

This sequence joins TRBV30 and TRBJ2-7, with TRBD2 matching over 11 bases. The CDR3 runs to 16 residues. The germline CDR1 and CDR2 sequences are GTSNPN and SVGIG (reference sequence). Losses at the gene ends were 2 bases for V and 6 bases for J; bases not matched to a gene: 12. The CDR3 sequence is CAWSPIAGGPIFEQYF. The CDR3 bases are TGTGCCTGGAGTCCAATAGCGGGAGGGCCTATATTCGAGCAGTACTTC.

The chain joins TRBV27 to TRBJ1-5, with 7 bases that match TRBD1. The CDR3 contains 15 residues. Looked up from germline, CDR1 is MNHEY and CDR2 is SMNVEV (reference sequence). Germline trimming cut 5 bases from V and 3 bases from J; bases unmatched to any gene: 7. The CDR3 coding sequence is TGTGCCAGCAGTGCGACAGGGTTACACAATCAGCCCCAGCATTTT. It encodes CASSATGLHNQPQHF.